This entry lists 15 T cell receptor beta chains sequenced from one sample in a study of T cell responses to AZD1222 COVID-19 vaccine. Data came from immunoSEQ multiplex PCR; TCRdb stores just in-frame clones and leaves some out. This sample yields fewer than 120,000 clones, of which under 95% are seen a single time; 7.5% to 9% belongs to the top ten. The sequences come from peripheral blood, collected on day 0 of AZD1222 vaccination. These receptors originate from an adult in good health.

The genes are TRBV9 and TRBJ2-2; D may match TRBD1 or TRBD2 (6 bases each). Germline V gene lookup returns CDR1 SGDLS and CDR2 YYNGEE. The V gene lost 4 bases and the J gene lost 6 bases, with 19 bases spanning the gap. The CDR3 extends over 16 amino acids. CDR3 region: CASSPGWGAQPGELFF. The CDR3 nucleotides read TGTGCCAGCAGCCCCGGGTGGGGGGCGCAGCCCGGGGAGCTGTTTTTT.

This sequence joins TRBV5-1 and TRBJ2-5; 10 bases agree with TRBD2. The CDR3 is made up of 14 amino acids. The trim removed 7 bases at V and 6 bases at J, leaving 9 bases unmatched. Germline-derived CDR1 and CDR2 are SGHRS and YFSETQ. The chain's CDR3 is CASQPLAGAKTQYF. CDR3 bases: TGCGCCAGCCAACCCCTAGCGGGAGCAAAGACCCAGTACTTC.

The gene calls are TRBV12-3 or TRBV12-4 and TRBJ2-2, with D hard to call. The CDR3 is 13 amino acids. Between the trimmed V and J ends, which lost 6 bases and 6 bases, there was a span of 11 bases. CDR3: CASSLGAPGELFF. The CDR3 DNA sequence: TGTGCCAGCAGCCTAGGAGCGCCCGGGGAGCTGTTTTTT.

The rearrangement joins TRBV3-1 (or the pseudogene TRBV3-2) to TRBJ2-7; weak D call: TRBD1 (6 bases). V lost 1 base and J 5 bases, leaving 15 bases between the germline ends. CDR3 length equals 15 residues. Per the germline V gene, CDR1 is LGHDT and CDR2 is YNNKEL (reference sequence). The CDR3 sequence: CASSQGVGQGNEQYF. The CDR3 nucleotides are TGTGCCAGCAGCCAAGGTGTTGGGCAGGGGAACGAGCAGTACTTC.

The V and J genes are TRBV7-8 and TRBJ2-7, with D possibly matching TRBD2 (5 bases). CDR3 size: 15 residues. V dropped 3 bases and J dropped 0 bases, with 12 bases sitting between them. Germline V CDR1 and CDR2: SGHVS, FQNEAQ. The CDR3 nucleotides are TGTGCCAGCAGCTTGGGAGTCTTCGGCTCCTACGAGCAGTACTTC. Protein product: CASSLGVFGSYEQYF.

This clone was seen a single time. The gene calls are TRBV6-5 and TRBJ1-6; D is undetermined. This CDR3 has 14 residues. V was shortened by 6 bases and J by 10 bases, with 16 bases between the two germline ends. Germline assignment: CDR1 MNHEY and CDR2 SVGAGI. CDR3: CASRARELESPLHF. The CDR3 DNA follows: TGTGCCAGCAGGGCCCGGGAGCTAGAATCACCCCTCCACTTT.

As DNA, the CDR3 is TGCGCCAGCAGCTTTAGGGGGGGAAGGACTGAAGCTTTCTTT. Its translation is CASSFRGGRTEAFF. The chain is built from TRBV5-1 and TRBJ1-1; D might be TRBD1 (6 bases). CDR3 length: 14 amino acids. V was trimmed by 2 bases and J by 5 bases, leaving 13 bases between them. The germline V gene has CDR1 SGHRS and CDR2 YFSETQ.

This clone came up once. This chain links TRBV3-1 (or the pseudogene TRBV3-2) with TRBJ1-2, with a possible D match to TRBD1 (5 bases). Germline V gene sequence: CDR1 LGHDT, CDR2 YNNKEL (reference sequence). The CDR3 has 14 residues. V was shortened by 0 bases and J by 6 bases, with 11 bases between the two germline ends. The CDR3 DNA reads as TGTGCCAGCAGCCAAGATGACAGACTTGATGGCTACACCTTC. Translated, it gives CASSQDDRLDGYTF.

This chain joins TRBV28 and TRBJ1-1; 7 bases match TRBD1. V lost 6 bases to trimming and J lost 7 bases; unmatched junction nucleotides: 8. This CDR3 has 13 amino acids. CDR1 and CDR2 from the germline V gene are MDHEN and SYDVKM. The CDR3 DNA is TGTGCCAGCAGCTCCGGGACAGCCTTTGAAGCTTTCTTT. Translating gives CASSSGTAFEAFF.

This chain connects TRBV5-1 to TRBJ2-5; 9 nucleotides align to TRBD2. Germline assignment: CDR1 SGHRS and CDR2 YFSETQ. This CDR3 is built from 14 residues. The J segment lost 1 base and the V segment lost 3 bases, leaving 1 base of the junction unmatched. CDR3 sequence reads: CASSSRGGQETQYF. CDR3 DNA: TGCGCCAGCAGCTCGCGGGGGGGCCAAGAGACCCAGTACTTC.

This clone has only a few counts. This chain connects TRBV3-1 (or the pseudogene TRBV3-2) to TRBJ1-2; weak D call: TRBD1 (6 bases). This CDR3 region has 12 residues. The V end lost 7 bases, the J end lost 6 bases, and 12 bases lay between the germline ends. Looked up from germline, CDR1 is LGHDT and CDR2 is YNNKEL (reference sequence). The CDR3 DNA is TGTGCCAGCACCTTCCAGGGGAATGGCTACACCTTC. The encoded protein is CASTFQGNGYTF.

The V and J genes are TRBV14 and TRBJ2-5, with D perhaps matching TRBD1 (5 bases). Trimming pared 4 bases from V and 4 bases from J, leaving 13 bases between. The CDR3 sequence is 14 residues long. Germline V CDR1 and CDR2: SGHDN, FVKESK. The CDR3 bases are TGTGCCAGCAGCCGCCCATCAGGGTTAGAGACCCAGTACTTC. Translated, it gives CASSRPSGLETQYF.

The rearrangement uses TRBV5-1 and TRBJ2-1; 10 positions agree with TRBD2. Trimming cost V 2 bases and J 7 bases; bases outside gene matches: 9. This CDR3 has 16 amino acids. The germline CDR1 and CDR2 sequences are SGHRS and YFSETQ. The chain's CDR3 is CASSFLSGGAGNEQFF. The CDR3 nucleotides are TGCGCCAGCAGCTTCCTCAGCGGGGGGGCCGGGAATGAGCAGTTCTTC. The full variable domain, with the rest looked up from reference TRBV5-1 and TRBJ2-1, is KAGVTQTPRYLIKTRGQQVTLSCSPISGHRSVSWYQQTPGQGLQFLFEYFSETQRNKGNFPGRFSGRQFSNSRSEMNVSTLELGDSALYLCASSFLSGGAGNEQFFGPGTRLTVL.

The chain links TRBV5-1 to TRBJ1-5, with D perhaps matching TRBD1 (6 bases). The CDR3 runs 15 residues. Germline CDR1 and CDR2: SGHRS and YFSETQ. V lost 0 bases to trimming and J lost 1 base, with 8 bases between them. In DNA form, the CDR3 reads TGCGCCAGCAGCTTGGAGGGGGAGAGCAATCAGCCCCAGCATTTT. This translates into CASSLEGESNQPQHF.

This chain connects TRBV4-2 to TRBJ2-7; D is unresolved. Per germline, CDR1 LGHNA and CDR2 YNFKEQ. With 4 bases removed from V and 2 bases from J, the gap between germline ends came to 0 bases. This CDR3 is built from 10 residues. CDR3 bases: TGTGCCAGCAGCCCCTACGAGCAGTACTTC. It codes for CASSPYEQYF.